This TCR beta chain was recovered during a study of blood T cell repertoires in COVID-19 (dated by TCRdb to the early 2020s). Concerning the study at large: Recovered participants in ImmuneRACE Cohort 3 were defined as having two consecutive negative NP/OP PCR tests, clearance from a healthcare professional, or resolution of symptoms. The repertoires were made available in a free public database intended to serve as a resource for research on the immune response to SARS-CoV-2. Deeply sampled blood TCRbeta repertoires from subjects exposed to, actively infected with, or recovered from COVID-19 were included in the dataset. The samples were drawn from the first 160 participants of the ongoing ImmuneRACE study and from 1,254 subjects provided by 6 global collaborators. Where available, HLA class I and class II types were obtained from metadata supplied by the sample provider rather than from assay-based typing. The sample metadata nearly always contained a de-identified subject ID, COVID-19 status, age in years and sex. The material from the prospective study consisted of cDNA or gDNA derived from T cells, B-cell-depleted T cells, or PBMCs. Collaborator samples came from the United States, Italy and Spain and covered acute and convalescent phases of COVID-19. The study at large found these results: The quantity of clinical and demographic metadata differed by source and by participant and was supplied without curation.

TCRbeta CDR3 regions were amplified from genomic DNA using the immunoSEQ Assay, a bias-controlled multiplex PCR. The original methods were these. The number of nucleated cells in each sample was estimated by amplification of reference gene primers within the assay. Sequence reads were collapsed and filtered to measure the absolute abundance of every unique TCRbeta CDR3 rearrangement. Productive Simpson clonality was computed per sample as the square root of Simpson's diversity index over productive rearrangements. Drawn from immuneACCESS, this table holds only the in-frame rearrangements with V and J called that TCRdb kept. Clones are partly lost; checked studies trace under half to an unresolved V gene and leave the rest unexplained. V and J calls and clone size come straight from that table; D and trimming were deduced from the DNA. The sample contains roughly 230,000 clones, 87% of them found a single time. Of the sample, 5.5% to 8.5% falls within the top ten clones.

This clone has only one observation. It has no known antigen specificity. Base qualities are not provided; no much larger clone lies one nucleotide away. CDR1 and CDR2 (SGHRS, YFSETQ) derive from the germline V gene. Inclusive of the bounding cysteine and phenylalanine, the CDR3 is 14 residues long. Only the CDR3 region is kept as DNA, spanning 42 bases read in frame from base 1. V loses 0 bases of germline sequence and J loses 1 base, and the interval between the two ends is 7 bases. Enrolling through a virtual design, the prospective study's participants ranged in age from roughly 18 to 89 years and lived across 20 to 25 United States geographic areas. In the prospective study, participants were assigned to cohorts based on the clinical history participants reported in a screening survey and a study questionnaire. Mobile phlebotomists in the prospective study collected whole blood, serum and a nasopharyngeal or oropharyngeal swab from every participant. Participants in the prospective study had the option to provide additional blood draws and questionnaires over a roughly two-month period. Prospective study blood samples were shipped either frozen or at room temperature before DNA extraction.

The sequence is built from TRBV5-1 and TRBJ2-5; no confident D gene assignment can be made. The sequenced sample consisted of PBMCs or T cells enriched from blood (not recorded which). The sequence was obtained from a man aged 25-40 years in a cohort exposed to, infected with or recovered from COVID-19 (not recorded which). The CDR3 protein sequence reads: CASSLALSQETQYF. The DNA sequence is as follows: TGCGCCAGCAGCTTGGCCCTCTCCCAAGAGACCCAGTACTTC.